These T cell receptor beta chains were read from a single sample in a study of cytomegalovirus exposure and HLA in healthy donors. Profiled with immunoSEQ multiplex PCR; TCRdb holds only in-frame clones, not every one. Of about 200,000 clones listed, roughly four fifths are singletons. The sample taken for sequencing was PBMCs. Receptor source: a woman aged 40 to 50 in good health and CMV-seronegative. Each CDR3 is given with its conserved first and last residue. D genes are given only for firm matches. Rows give clone size only sometimes, using once, few, many, or a class for an expanded clone.

V gene	clone size	D gene	J gene	CDR3 protein	CDR3 DNA
TRBV7-2	NA	TRBD2	TRBJ2-1	CASSLAGGRAFHNEQFF	TGTGCCAGCAGCTTAGCGGGCGGGAGGGCCTTCCACAATGAGCAGTTCTTC
TRBV6-1	NA	TRBD1	TRBJ1-4	CASRPGTGFEKLFF	TGTGCCAGCAGGCCCGGGACAGGGTTTGAAAAACTGTTTTTT
TRBV30	NA	NA	TRBJ1-1	CAWSREGTTEAFF	TGTGCCTGGAGTCGGGAGGGGACCACTGAAGCTTTCTTT
TRBV2	once	TRBD1	TRBJ1-1	CASSHQSSGGSEAFF	TGTGCCAGCAGTCATCAAAGTTCAGGGGGCTCCGAAGCTTTCTTT
TRBV6-5	NA	NA	TRBJ2-7	CASARRSRESYEQYF	TGTGCCAGCGCCAGGCGTAGCCGGGAGTCGTACGAGCAGTACTTC
TRBV5-4	NA	NA	TRBJ1-1	CASSLDTGVRGAFF	TGTGCCAGCAGCTTGGACACGGGGGTCAGAGGAGCTTTCTTT
TRBV30	few	NA	TRBJ2-1	CAGHGTRGTNEQFF	TGTGCCGGACACGGGACTCGCGGGACCAATGAGCAGTTCTTC
TRBV5-8	NA	NA	TRBJ1-1	CASSFTGTEAFF	TGTGCCAGCAGCTTTACAGGGACTGAAGCTTTCTTT
TRBV9	NA	TRBD2	TRBJ2-5	CASSVGLAGGIGETQYF	TGTGCCAGCAGCGTAGGGCTAGCGGGAGGGATTGGAGAGACCCAGTACTTC
TRBV19	few	NA	TRBJ1-5	CASSTYSILNQPQHF	TGTGCCAGTAGTACGTACAGCATCCTCAATCAGCCCCAGCATTTT
TRBV27	NA	TRBD2	TRBJ2-1	CASSLAGSPYNEQFF	TGTGCCAGCAGTCTAGCGGGGTCCCCCTACAATGAGCAGTTCTTC
TRBV2	once	NA	TRBJ2-7	CAFLVGSPSYEQYF	TGTGCCTTCTTGGTCGGGTCCCCAAGCTACGAGCAGTACTTC
TRBV4-2	NA	TRBD1	TRBJ1-2	CASSQPGQGDYGCTF	TGTGCCAGCAGTCAACCGGGACAGGGAGACTATGGCTGCACCTTC
TRBV4-1	NA	NA	TRBJ2-2	CASSQQTLASRGTGELFF	TGCGCCAGCAGCCAACAAACCCTAGCGAGTAGAGGCACCGGGGAGCTGTTTTTT
TRBV15	NA	NA	TRBJ2-3	CATSRALGVDTQYF	TGTGCCACCAGCAGGGCGCTAGGGGTAGATACGCAGTATTTT
TRBV27	NA	TRBD2	TRBJ2-5	CASSPYSPGTSGTRETQYF	TGTGCCAGCAGTCCGTACTCCCCCGGGACTAGCGGGACACGAGAGACCCAGTACTTC
TRBV19	once	TRBD2	TRBJ2-3	CASSSSGPTDTQYF	TGTGCCAGTAGTTCTAGCGGTCCCACAGATACGCAGTATTTT
TRBV9	NA	NA	TRBJ2-1	CASTSPRDNEQFF	TGTGCCAGCACCTCGCCCCGGGACAATGAGCAGTTCTTC
TRBV14	NA	TRBD2	TRBJ2-1	CASSRLAGSQSYNEQFF	TGTGCCAGCAGCCGACTAGCGGGGAGTCAATCCTACAATGAGCAGTTCTTC
TRBV29-1	NA	NA	TRBJ1-2	CSVEESNRINYGYTF	TGCAGCGTTGAAGAGTCGAACAGAATTAACTATGGCTACACCTTC
TRBV28	NA	TRBD1	TRBJ1-2	CASSEGQEYGYTF	TGTGCCAGCAGCGAGGGACAGGAGTATGGCTACACCTTC
TRBV5-4	NA	TRBD1	TRBJ2-3	CASSSSPTGRADTQYF	TGTGCCAGCAGCTCCTCCCCGACAGGGCGCGCAGATACGCAGTATTTT
TRBV11-2	NA	TRBD2	TRBJ2-3	CASSLAGGSTDTQYF	TGTGCCAGCAGCTTAGCGGGAGGCAGCACAGATACGCAGTATTTT
TRBV2	once	TRBD2	TRBJ2-1	CASTLRGGYNEQFF	TGTGCCAGCACACTCCGGGGGGGATACAATGAGCAGTTCTTC
TRBV11-3	once	TRBD2	TRBJ2-1	CASSLGLAGATLNNEQFF	TGTGCCAGCAGCTTAGGTTTAGCGGGAGCCACCCTTAACAATGAGCAGTTCTTC